This T cell receptor (beta chain) was observed in a study of cytomegalovirus exposure and HLA in healthy donors. Findings and caveats of the study: The only immune exposure information that was available was CMV serostatus. In an earlier analysis, about 87% or about 30%: the productive usage of most TCR beta V segments. Upon later analysis, HLA-associated TCR beta chains proved more clonally expanded than other, equally common chains.

Note on this clone: Its antigen remains unknown.

Germline values: CDR1 MNHEY, CDR2 SMNVEV (reference sequence). The trim removed 5 bases at V and 6 bases at J, leaving 10 bases unmatched. This CDR3 is 15 amino acids long. Primers: 60 Vbeta forward and 13 Jbeta reverse. TCRdb keeps only in-frame clones here, not all; method: immunoSEQ multiplex PCR. Among over 120,000 clones, 60% to 80% were seen once, and the ten largest hold roughly 3.7%. The origin of this receptor is a male donor in good health and CMV-seronegative. Specimen: PBMCs. The V call is TRBV27, the J call TRBJ1-1; 9 bases are a match to TRBD1. The CDR3 nucleotides read TGTGCCAGCAGTCTCCTCCGGGACAGGGTTGCTGAAGCTTTCTTT. Protein product: CASSLLRDRVAEAFF.